Presented here are 29 T cell receptor beta chains from one specimen sequenced in a study of blood T cells in healthy people across ages. Together with a sample-barcoded 5' primer, a J-beta primer mix was included in a second PCR lasting roughly 6 to 12 cycles. TCRdb reprocessed the 5' RACE reads via MiXCR and lists one record per CDR3 protein. The top ten hold 9.4% of the sample, which has 750,000 or so distinct CDR3 sequences, 20% to 25% seen once. The same data also contributed to another study, on T cells of mothers and their children.

Sample: blood. Receptor source: a boy aged 5-17 years in good health.

The J gene is TRBJ1-3, the V gene TRBV7-9, with D unclear. Germline V gene sequence: CDR1 SEHNR, CDR2 FQNEAQ (reference sequence). Trimming left V 5 bases short and J 4 bases short, with 15 bases between. The CDR3 totals 15 residues. CDR3 sequence: CASSRPSGRGNTIYF. In DNA, the CDR3 is TGTGCCAGCAGCCGACCTTCCGGCAGGGGAAACACCATATATTTT. Variable domain in full (rest from reference TRBV7-9 and TRBJ1-3): DTGVSQNPRHKITKRGQNVTFRCDPISEHNRLYWYRQTLGQGPEFLTYFQNEAQLEKSRLLSDRFSAERPKGSFSTLEIQRTEQGDSAMYLCASSRPSGRGNTIYFGEGSWLTVV.

Note on this clonotype: One end of the junction fails to match germline, which may point to a read error. This sequence joins TRBV12-3 or TRBV12-4 and TRBJ2-3; D is unclear. This CDR3 spans 15 amino acids. The CDR3 region has the DNA TGTGCCAGCACCCTGGGCAGAGTGAGCGCAGATATGCAGTATTTT. This codes for CASTLGRVSADMQYF.

The table lists this clonotype with a few counts. The rearrangement joins TRBV7-3 to TRBJ1-3; D remains ambiguous. The ends were cut back, 5 bases at V and 0 bases at J, with 8 bases in the middle. The CDR3 is made up of 14 amino acids. CDR1 SGHTA and CDR2 FQGTGA come from the germline V gene. The CDR3 loop reads CASSASSSGNTIYF. The CDR3 region has the DNA TGTGCCAGCAGCGCTTCAAGCTCTGGAAACACCATATATTTT.

The CDR3 reads CASSAGTPSTDTQYF. The CDR3, as DNA: TGTGCCAGCAGCGCCGGGACGCCTAGCACAGATACGCAGTATTTT. This sequence joins TRBV2 and TRBJ2-3; D tentatively fits TRBD1 or TRBD2 (5 bases each). CDR1 is SNHLY and CDR2 is FYNNEI in the germline V gene. CDR3 size: 15 residues. V was pared by 6 bases and J by 0 bases, with 13 bases between.

This clonotype was detected a few times. The rearrangement links TRBV12-3 or TRBV12-4 to TRBJ1-2; TRBD1 agrees at 7 bases. The ends lost 3 bases at V and 4 bases at J; junction bases unmatched: 8. This CDR3 spans 15 amino acids. The DNA of the CDR3 is TGTGCCAGCAGTTTTCGCACAGGGGCCATCTATGGCTACACCTTC. It yields the protein CASSFRTGAIYGYTF.

The rearrangement uses TRBV5-1 and TRBJ1-1; D is perhaps TRBD1 (5 bases). Trimming removed 4 bases at V and 0 bases at J, with 16 bases between. Germline-derived CDR1 and CDR2 are SGHRS and YFSETQ. This CDR3 has 16 residues. The CDR3, as DNA: TGCGCCAGCAGCCCCCGGGCGGGACGCGTGAACACTGAAGCTTTCTTT. Its protein is CASSPRAGRVNTEAFF.

This clonotype was seen a few times. V gene TRBV29-1 combines with J gene TRBJ2-7; a weak D match, TRBD2 (6 bases). Germline lookup yields CDR1 SQVTM and CDR2 ANQGSEA. The length of the CDR3 is 13 residues. V was trimmed by 6 bases and J by 1 base, leaving 13 bases between them. CDR3 sequence: CSVRDGQSYEQYF. CDR3 coding DNA: TGCAGCGTGCGGGACGGCCAGTCCTACGAGCAGTACTTC.

This clonotype has only a few counts. The chain joins TRBV7-9 to TRBJ1-1; 10 bases fit TRBD1. Germline V lookup: CDR1 SEHNR, CDR2 FQNEAQ (reference sequence). The CDR3 sequence is 16 residues long. Trimming at V came to 5 bases and at J to 5 bases, leaving 11 bases not matched to a gene. CDR3 sequence reads: CASSQRQGARRTEAFF. DNA for the CDR3: TGTGCCAGCAGCCAAAGACAGGGGGCTAGGAGGACTGAAGCTTTCTTT.

This chain connects TRBV28 to TRBJ1-2; a weak D match, TRBD1 (5 bases). V dropped 5 bases and J dropped 5 bases, with 15 bases sitting between them. The CDR3 has 14 amino acids. Germline CDR1 is MDHEN and CDR2 is SYDVKM. The CDR3 loop reads CASSHGGDGYGYTF. The CDR3 nucleotides read TGTGCCAGCAGTCACGGGGGAGATGGATATGGCTACACCTTC.

This clonotype showed up just a few times. A read error may be the cause here, since a much bigger clone is one base away. This rearrangement joins TRBV27 to TRBJ2-1; perhaps TRBD2 as D (7 bases). The CDR3 covers 14 residues. Germline loops: CDR1 MNHEY, CDR2 SMNVEV (reference sequence). CDR3 coding DNA: TGTGCCAGCGTCAGCCAGCGGGACAACAACGAGCAGCACTTC. Its protein is CASVSQRDNNEQHF.

This clonotype was counted a few times. The V call is TRBV29-1, the J call TRBJ2-5, with 9 bases that match TRBD2. Germline CDR1 is SQVTM and CDR2 is ANQGSEA. V lost 7 bases to trimming and J lost 5 bases; unmatched junction nucleotides: 5. This CDR3 comprises 12 residues. The CDR3 DNA is TGCAGCGGGACTAGCGACGGGGAGACCCAGTACTTC. Translation gives CSGTSDGETQYF.

The chain couples TRBV29-1 to TRBJ2-1, with 9 nucleotides matching TRBD1. The DNA end is a closer match to TRBJ2-7, so the J assignment may be wrong. This CDR3 is built from 14 residues. Looked up from germline, CDR1 is SQVTM and CDR2 is ANQGSEA. The DNA of the CDR3 is TGCAGCGCACGGACCGGGACAGGGCACTACGAGCAGTACTTC. Translation gives CSARTGTGHYEQYF.

This clonotype was picked up many times. One end of the junction does not line up with germline, which may come from a read error. The CDR3 region has the DNA TGCGCCAGCTCCTCGGGGAGCTCCTACAATGAGCAGTTCTTC. It translates to CASSSGSSYNEQFF. The J gene is TRBJ2-1, the V gene TRBV28, with D perhaps TRBD2 (5 bases). The CDR3 runs to 14 residues. Looked up from germline, CDR1 is MDHEN and CDR2 is SYDVKM. The entire variable domain, with the rest obtained from reference TRBV28 and TRBJ2-1, is as follows: DVKVTQSSRYLVKRTGEKVFLECVQDMDHENMFWYRQDPGLGLRLIYFSYDVKMKEKGDIPEGYSVSREKKERFSLILESASTNQTSMYLCASSSGSSYNEQFFGPGTRLTVL.

The rearrangement uses TRBV5-6 and TRBJ2-5; the D is unclear. The J call is doubtful: the DNA matches TRBJ2-7 better. This CDR3 spans 11 amino acids. Germline values: CDR1 SGHDT, CDR2 YYEEEE. CDR3 in amino acids: CASSFAYEQYF. The DNA for the CDR3 is TGTGCCAGCAGCTTTGCGTACGAGCAGTACTTC.

The chain combines TRBV5-5 with TRBJ1-5; 9 positions match TRBD1. J lost 1 base, V lost 4 bases, and 3 bases had no gene match. This CDR3 comprises 15 residues. The germline V gene has CDR1 SGHKS and CDR2 YYEKEE (reference sequence). CDR3 loop: CASSLDRGSNQPQHF. CDR3 sequence (DNA): TGTGCCAGCAGCCTGGACAGGGGAAGCAATCAGCCCCAGCATTTT.

This clonotype was observed a few times. The chain couples TRBV28 to TRBJ2-1; TRBD2 matches at 13 bases. Germline CDR1 and CDR2: MDHEN and SYDVKM. The V and J ends lost 4 bases and 2 bases, in that order; junction bases with no gene match: 2. This CDR3 is 16 amino acids long. CDR3 protein: CASSWTSGSPYNEQFF. CDR3 in DNA: TGTGCCAGCAGTTGGACTAGCGGGAGCCCCTACAATGAGCAGTTCTTC.

This chain uses TRBV21-1 with TRBJ2-7. TRBV21-1 is a recognized pseudogene. The CDR3 contains 17 residues. For the CDR3, the DNA is TGTGCCAGCAGCAAAGGGCGGTGGGCAGGGAGCTCCTACGAGCAGTACTTC. It yields the protein CASSKGRWAGSSYEQYF.

This clonotype was seen a handful of times. At one boundary the junction diverges from the germline segment, which might be a read error. The chain uses TRBV7-3 and TRBJ2-3, with 13 bases identical to TRBD2. Germline lookup yields CDR1 SGHTA and CDR2 FQGTGA. The CDR3 loop spans 18 amino acids. As DNA, the CDR3 is TGTGCCAGCAGCTGGAACCCCGGGACTAGCGGGGAAACAGGTACGCAGTATTTT. The encoded protein is CASSWNPGTSGETGTQYF.

This clonotype was seen ten or more times. The rearrangement links TRBV7-9 to TRBJ2-7, with 7 bases identical to TRBD1. V trimming: 7 bases; J trimming: 3 bases; junction bases outside the gene matches: 6. CDR3 size: 13 residues. Germline V lookup: CDR1 SEHNR, CDR2 FQNEAQ (reference sequence). CDR3 nucleotides: TGTGCCAGCATGCCCCGGGACAGCTACGAGCAGTACTTC. Encoded protein: CASMPRDSYEQYF.

This chain connects TRBV6-5 to TRBJ1-3; tentatively, D is TRBD1 (5 bases). V dropped 6 bases and J dropped 3 bases, with 12 bases sitting between them. This CDR3 contains 14 residues. Per the germline V gene, CDR1 is MNHEY and CDR2 is SVGAGI. In DNA, the CDR3 is TGTGCCAGCAGAACTAGGGGATTTGGAAACACCATATATTTT. Translating it yields CASRTRGFGNTIYF.

This clonotype appeared a few times. The chain is built from TRBV5-1 and TRBJ2-5; 14 nucleotides align to TRBD2. The end of the DNA fits TRBJ2-1 better, so the J call may be wrong. The V gene's germline CDR1 is SGHRS and CDR2 YFSETQ. CDR3 length: 14 residues. The DNA for the CDR3 is TGCGCCAGCAGCTTGGGACTAGCGGGAGGGCCTCAGTTCTTC. Encoded protein: CASSLGLAGGPQFF.

This clonotype was seen only a few times. The V call is TRBV11-2, the J call TRBJ2-5, with TRBD1 as a possible D gene (6 bases). V lost 5 bases to trimming and J lost 5 bases, with 21 bases between them. CDR3 length: 16 residues. Germline CDR1 and CDR2: SGHAT and FQNNGV. Written as DNA, the CDR3 is TGTGCCAGCAGCGGGGGCCGGGACCTTGGGACGGAGACCCAGTACTTC. Residues: CASSGGRDLGTETQYF.

This sequence joins TRBV29-1 and TRBJ2-1, with TRBD2 identical over 10 bases. Germline values: CDR1 SQVTM, CDR2 ANQGSEA. The V gene end was trimmed by 3 bases and the J gene end by 8 bases; junction bases not matched to a gene: 4. This CDR3 comprises 13 residues. As DNA, the CDR3 is TGCAGCGTTGACAGCGGGGGGGCGGATGAGCAGTTCTTC. Protein: CSVDSGGADEQFF.

This clonotype was counted at least ten times. The V call is TRBV6-5, the J call TRBJ2-5, with D maybe TRBD2 (6 bases). With 3 bases removed from V and 3 bases from J, the gap between germline ends came to 8 bases. The CDR3 spans 13 residues. Germline-derived CDR1 and CDR2 are MNHEY and SVGAGI. CDR3 nucleotide sequence: TGTGCCAGCAGTTATTCGGGGGAAGAGACCCAGTACTTC. Translating it yields CASSYSGEETQYF.

V gene TRBV7-8 combines with J gene TRBJ2-3, with 15 bases identical to TRBD2. From germline, CDR1 is SGHVS and CDR2 FQNEAQ. The CDR3 extends over 17 amino acids. The V segment lost 5 bases and the J segment 4 bases; nucleotides outside the gene matches: 7. The CDR3 loop is CASSAWTSGGAPDTQYF. CDR3 coding DNA: TGTGCCAGCAGCGCCTGGACTAGCGGGGGGGCGCCAGATACGCAGTATTTT.

There are a few counts of this clonotype. The chain links TRBV28 to TRBJ2-7, with TRBD2 matching over 10 bases. Germline-derived CDR1 and CDR2 are MDHEN and SYDVKM. The CDR3 contains 15 residues. The V gene end was trimmed by 7 bases and the J gene end by 0 bases; junction bases not matched to a gene: 6. CDR3 amino acids: CASIVSSGSSYEQYF. As DNA, the CDR3 is TGTGCCAGCATCGTATCTAGCGGGAGCTCCTACGAGCAGTACTTC.

This rearrangement joins TRBV10-3 to TRBJ2-3; D ambiguous. The CDR3 covers 16 residues. The V end lost 4 bases, the J end lost 1 base, and 15 bases lay between the germline ends. Germline V lookup: CDR1 ENHRY, CDR2 SYGVKD. The CDR3, as DNA: TGTGCCATCAGTGGTCCGCCTACGCCGGGCACAGATACGCAGTATTTT. Translating gives CAISGPPTPGTDTQYF.

This clonotype was seen a handful of times. The chain employs TRBV7-2 and TRBJ2-5; D may match TRBD1 or TRBD2 (5 bases each). The J call is doubtful: the DNA matches TRBJ2-1 better. From germline, CDR1 is SGHTA and CDR2 FQGNSA. This CDR3 has 15 residues. As DNA, the CDR3 is TGTGCCAGCAGCTTAAACGGGGACGTTTCTTTTGAGCAGTTCTTC. Translated: CASSLNGDVSFEQFF.

The rearrangement links TRBV4-3 to TRBJ2-2; tentatively, D is TRBD1 (6 bases). Germline CDR1 reads LGHNA; CDR2 reads YSLEER. Trimming took 0 bases from V and 5 from J, leaving 13 bases between them. The CDR3 sequence is 16 residues long. The CDR3 region has the DNA TGCGCCAGCAGCCAAGAGGGGGCCATTGGGACCGGGGAGCTGTTTTTT. This encodes CASSQEGAIGTGELFF.